These 32 T cell receptor beta chains share one sample of origin, sequenced in a study of regulatory T cells in long-lasting Graves disease. Arm-PCR of CDR3 regions with iRepertoire HTBI primers generated TCR beta libraries. TCRdb re-derived calls from the multiplex PCR reads in MiXCR, one entry per CDR3 protein. Here the sample spans 680,000 or so distinct CDR3 sequences, roughly 15% being singletons. Time point noted: newly diagnosed GD, antithyroid drugs for less than 3 months. TCR sequences were obtained from RNA taken from PBMCs. The same data also went into a second study, on T cells in Graves' hyperthyroidism and ophthalmopathy.

The sequences come from peripheral blood mononuclear cells (PBMCs), collected at new diagnosis, from a patient treated with antithyroid drugs. The receptors originated from a woman in her thirties with Graves disease.

The table lists this clonotype with a few counts. The chain has TRBV28 and TRBJ2-7, with D possibly matching TRBD1 (5 bases). Germline V gene data show CDR1 as MDHEN and CDR2 as SYDVKM. V lost 5 bases and J 2 bases, leaving 13 bases between the germline ends. The CDR3 is 14 amino acids. The CDR3 DNA reads TGTGCCAGCAGTCAACAGGTATTCCCCTACGAGCAGTACTTC. Protein product: CASSQQVFPYEQYF.

The sample holds many counts of this clonotype. The V and J genes are TRBV15 and TRBJ1-5, with D hard to call. V shed 0 bases and J shed 6 bases, with 6 bases lying between them. Germline V lookup: CDR1 LNHNV, CDR2 YYDKDF (reference sequence). The CDR3 is 13 residues long. This CDR3 reads CATSRDPGQPQHF. As DNA, the CDR3 is TGTGCCACCAGCAGAGATCCGGGTCAGCCCCAGCATTTT.

This clonotype was counted between two and nine times. The rearrangement uses TRBV24-1 and TRBJ2-7; D assignment may be TRBD1 or TRBD2 (6 bases each). This CDR3 spans 16 amino acids. Between the trimmed V and J ends, which lost 5 bases and 10 bases, there was a span of 26 bases. Germline lookup yields CDR1 KGHDR and CDR2 SFDVKD. This CDR3 reads CATSGGTRGFPSRQYF. In nucleotides, the CDR3 is TGTGCCACCAGTGGCGGGACAAGGGGCTTTCCATCGAGACAGTACTTC.

This clonotype was detected once. V usage is TRBV19 and J usage is TRBJ1-2, with D possibly being TRBD1 (5 bases). This CDR3 has 14 residues. Germline V CDR1 and CDR2: LNHDA, SQIVND (reference sequence). V lost 1 base and J 9 bases, leaving 15 bases between the germline ends. CDR3 region: CASSIGRGERSYTF. The CDR3 region has the DNA TGTGCCAGTAGTATAGGTCGGGGGGAGAGGAGCTACACCTTC.

This clonotype was found a few times. V is TRBV7-8 and J is TRBJ2-1; 9 bases match TRBD2. Trimming cost V 5 bases and J 7 bases; bases outside gene matches: 6. The length of the CDR3 is 14 residues. The germline CDR1 and CDR2 sequences are SGHVS and FQNEAQ. The CDR3 loop is CASSRAGGVNEQFF. The CDR3 DNA sequence: TGTGCCAGCAGCCGCGCGGGAGGGGTGAATGAGCAGTTCTTC.

J is TRBJ1-4 and V is TRBV6-1; the D gene is possibly TRBD1 (5 bases). Trimming left V 6 bases short and J 6 bases short, with 17 bases between. CDR3 length: 15 amino acids. Germline CDR1 is MNHNS and CDR2 is SASEGT. The CDR3, as DNA: TGTGCCAGCAGGATGCCCGGGGGGGGAGATGAAAAACTGTTTTTT. It codes for CASRMPGGGDEKLFF.

Ten or more counts support this clonotype. J is TRBJ1-1 and V is TRBV2; 8 nucleotides match TRBD1. V shed 6 bases and J 0 bases; nucleotides not matched to a gene: 3. The length of the CDR3 is 14 residues. The germline gives CDR1 SNHLY, CDR2 FYNNEI. The chain's CDR3 is CASRQGALNTEAFF. CDR3 coding DNA: TGTGCCAGCAGGCAGGGGGCCTTGAACACTGAAGCTTTCTTT.

This clonotype was detected many times. This chain uses TRBV11-2 with TRBJ2-3; 8 bases align to TRBD1. Trimming at V came to 2 bases and at J to 0 bases, leaving 1 base not matched to a gene. The CDR3 is 15 amino acids. Germline assignment: CDR1 SGHAT and CDR2 FQNNGV. The CDR3 DNA reads as TGTGCCAGCAGCTTACGGACAGGGAGCACAGATACGCAGTATTTT. Its translation is CASSLRTGSTDTQYF.

This clonotype was picked up many times. The chain joins TRBV6-5 to TRBJ1-2; D may be TRBD1 (6 bases). The CDR3 is made up of 16 amino acids. Germline assignment: CDR1 MNHEY and CDR2 SVGAGI. The V gene lost 2 bases and the J gene lost 2 bases, with 15 bases spanning the gap. This CDR3 is CASSYGPGEWNYGYTF. DNA of the CDR3: TGTGCCAGCAGTTACGGCCCAGGGGAGTGGAACTATGGCTACACCTTC.

This clonotype occurred many times. This chain links TRBV6-1 with TRBJ1-1; D remains ambiguous. This CDR3 region has 14 residues. The germline V gene has CDR1 MNHNS and CDR2 SASEGT. The CDR3 here is CAIGWMGGRAEAFF. The CDR3 nucleotides read TGTGCGATAGGCTGGATGGGAGGGCGCGCTGAAGCTTTCTTT.

This clonotype was observed at least ten times. CDR3 sequence reads: CASSQFFTSGYNEQFF. In DNA form, the CDR3 reads TGCGCCAGCAGTCAATTTTTCACTAGCGGGTACAATGAGCAGTTCTTC. The J gene is TRBJ2-1, the V gene TRBV10-1, with 9 positions matching TRBD2. This CDR3 has 16 amino acids. Germline-derived CDR1 and CDR2 are WNHNN and SYGVQD (reference sequence). V shed 5 bases and J 4 bases; nucleotides not matched to a gene: 9.

This clonotype was seen ten or more times. The rearrangement uses TRBV7-2 and TRBJ2-7; TRBD2 might be the D (5 bases). Trimming removed 5 bases from V and 2 bases from J, with 16 bases in between. CDR1 and CDR2 from the germline V gene are SGHTA and FQGNSA. This CDR3 comprises 15 residues. CDR3 sequence (DNA): TGTGCCAGCAGCCGGTTCTTCCTCGGGACCTACGAGCAGTACTTC. Amino acids: CASSRFFLGTYEQYF.

At least ten counts were recorded for this clonotype. The gene calls are TRBV28 and TRBJ1-2; D gene uncertain. The V and J ends lost 8 bases and 8 bases respectively, with 18 bases between them. Germline loops: CDR1 MDHEN, CDR2 SYDVKM. The CDR3 consists of 13 residues. The CDR3 spells CASEGPTREGYTF. In DNA, the CDR3 is TGTGCCAGCGAAGGACCGACTAGGGAGGGCTACACCTTC.

This clonotype was counted between two and nine times. The chain is built from TRBV28 and TRBJ2-3, with D unresolved. The V gene's germline CDR1 is MDHEN and CDR2 SYDVKM. V lost 2 bases and J lost 6, with 9 bases in between. The CDR3 consists of 13 residues. The DNA of the CDR3 is TGTGCCAGCAGTTTACTATCACCTGATACGCAGTATTTT. It encodes CASSLLSPDTQYF.

This clonotype showed up many times. This CDR3 reads CASVSGTSAYEQYF. The CDR3, as DNA: TGTGCCAGCGTATCCGGGACTAGTGCCTACGAGCAGTACTTC. The rearrangement uses TRBV6-1 and TRBJ2-7; 8 nucleotides align to TRBD2. The CDR3 length is 14 residues. J gave up 2 bases and V 8 bases, and 8 bases lay outside the gene matches. CDR1 and CDR2 from the germline V gene are MNHNS and SASEGT.

The genes are TRBV4-1 and TRBJ2-5; D gene unclear. CDR1 MGHRA and CDR2 YSYEKL come from the germline V gene. Trimming took off 0 bases at V and 1 base at J, with 12 bases between the two ends. The CDR3 runs to 16 residues. The CDR3 protein is CASSQDYGRVQETQYF. The CDR3, as DNA: TGCGCCAGCAGCCAAGATTACGGACGGGTCCAAGAGACCCAGTACTTC.

This clonotype was counted many times. The chain employs TRBV2 and TRBJ2-2; a possible D gene is TRBD1 (5 bases). This CDR3 region has 14 residues. CDR1 is SNHLY, CDR2 FYNNEI, per germline. The V and J ends lost 3 bases and 3 bases respectively, with 8 bases between them. In DNA, the CDR3 is TGTGCCAGCAGTGACAGGGCGGACACCGGGGAGCTGTTTTTT. Its protein product is CASSDRADTGELFF.

Many counts were recorded for this clonotype. This chain links TRBV20-1 with TRBJ2-3; 8 bases map to TRBD2. The germline V gene encodes CDR1 DFQATT and CDR2 SNEGSKA (reference sequence). J was trimmed by 2 bases and V by 2 bases; bases with no gene match: 9. The CDR3 spans 16 residues. The CDR3 sequence is CSARPGLADITDTQYF. DNA for the CDR3: TGCAGTGCTAGACCCGGACTAGCCGACATCACAGATACGCAGTATTTT.

This clonotype appeared many times. This rearrangement joins TRBV7-9 to TRBJ1-1; TRBD1 is a possible D gene (5 bases). The CDR3 is 14 amino acids. Germline-derived CDR1 and CDR2 are SEHNR and FQNEAQ (reference sequence). V lost 4 bases to trimming and J lost 5 bases, with 14 bases between them. This chain's CDR3 is CASSSAGGWTEAFF. The DNA of the CDR3 is TGTGCCAGCAGCTCTGCTGGGGGATGGACTGAAGCTTTCTTT.

The table lists this clonotype with a few counts. The chain has TRBV27 and TRBJ1-2; D is ambiguous. V lost 7 bases, J lost 1 base, and 10 bases lay in between. Germline V lookup: CDR1 MNHEY, CDR2 SMNVEV (reference sequence). The CDR3 loop spans 13 amino acids. As DNA, the CDR3 is TGTGCCAGCAAATTCGGGGTTAACTATGGCTACACCTTC. Translation: CASKFGVNYGYTF.

The genes are TRBV5-1 and TRBJ1-1; unclear D gene. The ends were cut back, 0 bases at V and 3 bases at J, with 9 bases in the middle. Germline V gives CDR1 SGHRS, CDR2 YFSETQ. The CDR3 loop spans 14 amino acids. The CDR3 here is CASSLDSGYTEAFF. The CDR3 coding sequence is TGCGCCAGCAGCTTGGATTCGGGGTACACTGAAGCTTTCTTT.

This clonotype was detected a few times. This chain connects TRBV5-1 to TRBJ2-1; 7 bases are shared with TRBD1. The ends lost 7 bases at V and 4 bases at J; junction bases unmatched: 11. CDR1 and CDR2 (germline): SGHRS, YFSETQ. This CDR3 is built from 15 residues. The CDR3 reads CASSQGDSFYNEQFF. The CDR3 DNA is TGCGCCAGCTCCCAGGGGGACAGTTTTTACAATGAGCAGTTCTTC.

There are a few counts of this clonotype. The chain links TRBV5-1 to TRBJ2-5; 7 bases map to TRBD2. Germline V gene data show CDR1 as SGHRS and CDR2 as YFSETQ. V was clipped by 5 bases and J by 4 bases; unmatched bases: 11. The CDR3 has 15 residues. The DNA for the CDR3 is TGCGCCAGCAGGGCGACGGGAGGCGGGGCAGAGACCCAGTACTTC. This sequence encodes CASRATGGGAETQYF.

Of note for this clonotype: At one end the junction does not follow the germline gene, possibly because of a read error. CDR3 in amino acids: CATSDLAGTYNGQFF. The CDR3 DNA is TGTGCCACCAGTGATTTAGCGGGAACCTACAATGGGCAGTTCTTC. The chain recombines TRBV24-1 with TRBJ2-1, with 7 bases fitting TRBD2. The CDR3 spans 15 residues. Germline-derived CDR1 and CDR2 are KGHDR and SFDVKD.

The genes are TRBV28 and TRBJ1-6; D is unresolved. In germline, CDR1 is MDHEN, CDR2 SYDVKM. The CDR3 sequence is 11 residues long. Trimming removed 6 bases at V and 5 bases at J, with 2 bases between. The CDR3: CASSNNSPLHF. The CDR3 DNA reads as TGTGCCAGCAGCAATAATTCACCCCTCCACTTT.

This clonotype was seen more than once but under ten times. The genes are TRBV4-2 and TRBJ2-3; possibly TRBD1 for D (5 bases). Looked up from germline, CDR1 is LGHNA and CDR2 is YNFKEQ. V was cut by 1 base and J by 1 base, with 15 bases left in between. The CDR3 loop spans 17 amino acids. CDR3 in amino acids: CASSQGWGQGGTDTQYF. The CDR3 DNA reads as TGTGCCAGCAGCCAAGGGTGGGGTCAGGGTGGCACAGATACGCAGTATTTT.

This clonotype showed up many times. The gene calls are TRBV12-3 or TRBV12-4 and TRBJ2-5; TRBD2 matches at 9 bases. V shed 2 bases, J shed 1 base, and the junction held 2 bases outside the gene matches. This CDR3 region has 15 residues. CDR3 residues: CASSLQAGGQETQYF. The CDR3 DNA follows: TGTGCCAGCAGTTTACAAGCGGGGGGCCAAGAGACCCAGTACTTC.

This clonotype was seen ten or more times. The chain combines TRBV30 with TRBJ1-3, with D maybe TRBD1 (5 bases). This CDR3 region has 12 residues. Trimming left V 3 bases short and J 9 bases short, with 12 bases between. CDR1 is GTSNPN and CDR2 is SVGIG in the germline V gene (reference sequence). The CDR3 DNA reads as TGTGCCTGGAGGGAGCGTAGGGGCACCATATATTTT. Amino acids: CAWRERRGTIYF.

This clonotype has a count of ten or more. The chain has TRBV27 and TRBJ2-5; 8 nucleotides agree with TRBD1. V shed 1 base and J 3 bases; nucleotides not matched to a gene: 1. The germline CDR1 and CDR2 sequences are MNHEY and SMNVEV (reference sequence). The length of the CDR3 is 14 residues. The CDR3, as DNA: TGTGCCAGCAGTTTATGGACAGGGAAAGAGACCCAGTACTTC. Translated: CASSLWTGKETQYF.

This rearrangement joins TRBV20-1 to TRBJ2-1; 7 bases agree with TRBD2. V was pared by 7 bases and J by 5 bases, with 14 bases of the junction left unmatched. This CDR3 contains 15 residues. Germline CDR1 DFQATT, CDR2 SNEGSKA (reference sequence). This CDR3 is CSVSGGSLINNEQFF. CDR3 nucleotides: TGCAGTGTTAGTGGCGGGAGTTTGATAAACAATGAGCAGTTCTTC.

The V gene is TRBV2, the J gene TRBJ1-3, with 9 bases matching TRBD1. The CDR3 has 15 residues. V lost 6 bases, J lost 2 bases, and 5 bases stayed unmatched. The germline V gene has CDR1 SNHLY and CDR2 FYNNEI. The CDR3 DNA reads TGTGCCAGCAGCGGTACAGGGGGCCCTGGAAACACCATATATTTT. Its protein product is CASSGTGGPGNTIYF.

This clonotype was recorded a few times. The V and J genes are TRBV24-1 and TRBJ2-7, with D tentatively TRBD2 (5 bases). Deletions cut 9 bases from V and 0 bases from J, with 11 bases between. There are 13 residues in the CDR3. Looked up from germline, CDR1 is KGHDR and CDR2 is SFDVKD. The CDR3 DNA reads TGTGCCACCGAGGGTCGAAGCTCCTACGAGCAGTACTTC. Translating gives CATEGRSSYEQYF.